One sample yielded the 21 T cell receptor beta chains listed below, sequenced in a study of cytomegalovirus exposure and HLA in healthy donors. A multiplex PCR was run with 60 Vbeta primers and 13 Jbeta primers. Here immunoSEQ multiplex PCR was the method, and the copy in TCRdb shows in-frame clones only, minus some. The sample holds 200,000 to 250,000 clones, 70% to 85% seen once. The specimen sequenced was PBMCs. The receptors come from a girl aged 2-10 years in good health and CMV-seronegative.

The CDR3 protein is CASSLGGQETSPLHF. The CDR3 DNA reads TGTGCCAGCAGCTTAGGGGGACAGGAGACATCACCCCTCCACTTT. The genes are TRBV7-2 and TRBJ1-6, with 8 bases aligning to TRBD1. The germline gives CDR1 SGHTA, CDR2 FQGNSA. CDR3 length: 15 amino acids. V trimming: 1 base; J trimming: 10 bases; junction bases outside the gene matches: 6.

This clone was seen once. The V call is TRBV10-1, the J call TRBJ1-4, with D uncertain. The CDR3 covers 14 residues. Germline V gene sequence: CDR1 WNHNN, CDR2 SYGVQD (reference sequence). Deletions cut 0 bases from V and 5 bases from J, with 7 bases between. The CDR3 reads CASSESWRNEKLFF. Written as DNA, the CDR3 is TGCGCCAGCAGTGAGTCGTGGAGGAATGAAAAACTGTTTTTT.

This clone appeared a few times. The chain couples TRBV23-1 to TRBJ2-1, with a possible D match to TRBD2 (6 bases). TRBV23-1 is classed as an ORF, of uncertain function. The CDR3 spans 18 residues. Deletions cut 0 bases from V and 9 bases from J, with 24 bases between. The CDR3 here is CASSQSRRRGPTVGEQFF. CDR3 DNA sequence: TGCGCCAGCAGTCAATCCCGGCGGCGGGGTCCAACGGTCGGTGAGCAGTTCTTC.

Points on this clone: This same CDR3 is encoded by further DNA sequences in the sample. V gene TRBV27 combines with J gene TRBJ2-5; 9 bases are a match to TRBD1. J lost 1 base, V lost 1 base, and 13 bases had no gene match. This CDR3 is 19 amino acids long. Germline CDR1 and CDR2: MNHEY and SMNVEV (reference sequence). This CDR3 is CASSLFRRTGGPTQETQYF. CDR3 nucleotide sequence: TGTGCCAGCAGTTTATTTCGACGTACAGGGGGCCCAACCCAAGAGACCCAGTACTTC.

The V gene is TRBV30, the J gene TRBJ2-7; no firm D call. Germline CDR1 and CDR2: GTSNPN and SVGIG (reference sequence). V lost 5 bases and J lost 0, with 11 bases in between. The CDR3 has 13 residues. The CDR3 spells CAWGGASSYEQYF. The CDR3 DNA sequence: TGTGCCTGGGGCGGTGCGAGCTCCTACGAGCAGTACTTC.

The chain employs TRBV6-1 and TRBJ1-6; D remains unclear. Germline loops: CDR1 MNHNS, CDR2 SASEGT. With 4 bases removed from V and 8 bases from J, the gap between germline ends came to 12 bases. The CDR3 is 14 amino acids. DNA of the CDR3: TGTGCCAGCAGTGTGAACGGGGAGCATTCACCCCTCCACTTT. Translated: CASSVNGEHSPLHF.

The chain links TRBV5-1 to TRBJ1-5, with D perhaps matching TRBD1 (5 bases). The germline V gene has CDR1 SGHRS and CDR2 YFSETQ. This CDR3 spans 15 amino acids. V was trimmed by 0 bases and J by 6 bases, leaving 13 bases between them. CDR3: CASSLDGGTPQPQHF. CDR3 DNA sequence: TGCGCCAGCAGCTTGGACGGGGGAACCCCTCAGCCCCAGCATTTT. Looking up the rest from reference TRBV5-1 and TRBJ1-5 gives the full variable domain: KAGVTQTPRYLIKTRGQQVTLSCSPISGHRSVSWYQQTPGQGLQFLFEYFSETQRNKGNFPGRFSGRQFSNSRSEMNVSTLELGDSALYLCASSLDGGTPQPQHFGDGTRLSIL.

V and J are TRBV7-3 and TRBJ2-1; 10 nucleotides align to TRBD2. CDR3 size: 16 residues. After removal of 3 bases from V and 5 bases from J, the junction contained 7 bases not matched to a gene. Per germline, CDR1 SGHTA and CDR2 FQGTGA. CDR3 loop: CASSFRTSGGNNEQFF. CDR3 in DNA: TGTGCCAGCAGCTTTCGGACTAGCGGAGGGAACAATGAGCAGTTCTTC. Complete variable domain (other parts from reference TRBV7-3 and TRBJ2-1): GAGVSQTPSNKVTEKGKYVELRCDPISGHTALYWYRQSLGQGPEFLIYFQGTGAADDSGLPNDRFFAVRPEGSVSTLKIQRTERGDSAVYLCASSFRTSGGNNEQFFGPGTRLTVL.

The chain employs TRBV2 and TRBJ1-5, with D tentatively TRBD1 (6 bases). Germline V lookup: CDR1 SNHLY, CDR2 FYNNEI. The V and J ends lost 3 bases and 4 bases respectively, with 19 bases between them. This CDR3 comprises 17 residues. The CDR3 region has the DNA TGTGCCAGCAGTGATACGGGTTCTTGGACAGATAATCAGCCCCAGCATTTT. Its protein is CASSDTGSWTDNQPQHF. Filled out from reference TRBV2 and TRBJ1-5, the complete variable domain reads EPEVTQTPSHQVTQMGQEVILRCVPISNHLYFYWYRQILGQKVEFLVSFYNNEISEKSEIFDDQFSVERPDGSNFTLKIRSTKLEDSAMYFCASSDTGSWTDNQPQHFGDGTRLSIL.

This clone was counted a few times. The chain uses TRBV15 and TRBJ1-5; no definite D call. The CDR3 totals 15 residues. V was clipped by 0 bases and J by 7 bases, with 13 bases between them. Germline CDR1 LNHNV, CDR2 YYDKDF (reference sequence). This chain's CDR3 is CATSRDLSLGQPQHF. The CDR3 coding sequence is TGTGCCACCAGCAGAGATTTGTCCCTCGGGCAGCCCCAGCATTTT. Full variable domain (outside the CDR3, taken from reference TRBV15 and TRBJ1-5): DAMVIQNPRYQVTQFGKPVTLSCSQTLNHNVMYWYQQKSSQAPKLLFHYYDKDFNNEADTPDNFQSRRPNTSFCFLDIRSPGLGDTAMYLCATSRDLSLGQPQHFGDGTRLSIL.

DNA of the CDR3: TGCGCCAGCAGCTTGGGGTTAGCGGGAGTAGATACGCAGTATTTT. As protein: CASSLGLAGVDTQYF. The gene calls are TRBV5-1 and TRBJ2-3, with 9 bases matching TRBD2. Trimming at V came to 0 bases and at J to 5 bases, leaving 4 bases not matched to a gene. Germline V lookup: CDR1 SGHRS, CDR2 YFSETQ. The CDR3 sequence is 15 residues long.

This clone has just a few counts. V and J are TRBV5-6 and TRBJ2-7; possibly TRBD1 for D (6 bases). CDR3 length: 14 amino acids. Germline V gene data show CDR1 as SGHDT and CDR2 as YYEEEE. V gave up 4 bases and J gave up 5 bases, with 16 bases separating them. The CDR3 reads CASSQYTGTHEQYF. CDR3 bases: TGTGCCAGCAGCCAATACACAGGGACGCACGAGCAGTACTTC.

The chain carries TRBV9 and TRBJ1-1; D gene ambiguous. CDR3 length equals 12 residues. Germline CDR1 and CDR2: SGDLS and YYNGEE. Trimming stripped 4 bases from V and 4 bases from J, with 8 bases between. CDR3 in DNA: TGTGCCAGCAGCCCTGTTCGCACTGAAGCTTTCTTT. It encodes CASSPVRTEAFF.

The chain recombines TRBV29-1 with TRBJ1-1; D gene unclear. The V end lost 6 bases, the J end lost 0 bases, and 11 bases lay between the germline ends. The germline CDR1 and CDR2 sequences are SQVTM and ANQGSEA. The CDR3 has 13 residues. The DNA for the CDR3 is TGCAGCGTCGTCGGGGAAGTGAACACTGAAGCTTTCTTT. Its protein product is CSVVGEVNTEAFF.

The CDR3 here is CASSPKRSETQYF. The CDR3 DNA reads TGTGCCAGCAGCCCCAAGCGATCGGAGACCCAGTACTTC. This chain links TRBV7-2 with TRBJ2-5; D uncertain. The germline CDR1 and CDR2 sequences are SGHTA and FQGNSA. V was pared by 5 bases and J by 5 bases, with 12 bases between. The CDR3 consists of 13 residues.

This clone was seen a few times. The chain uses TRBV19 and TRBJ1-1; 7 positions agree with TRBD1. Germline V gene lookup returns CDR1 LNHDA and CDR2 SQIVND (reference sequence). The V segment lost 7 bases and the J segment 9 bases; nucleotides outside the gene matches: 11. The CDR3 sequence is 13 residues long. The CDR3, as DNA: TGTGCCAGTACCCCTCGGACAGGTTGGAAAGCTTTCTTT. As protein: CASTPRTGWKAFF.

The genes are TRBV5-4 and TRBJ2-5; D is ambiguous. The end of the DNA is better explained by TRBJ2-7, so the J call may be wrong. CDR1 and CDR2 from the germline V gene are SGHNT and YYREEE (reference sequence). The CDR3 has 12 amino acids. In nucleotides, the CDR3 is TGTGCCATTAAAGGAGCCGGCCACGAGCAGTACTTC. Its protein is CAIKGAGHEQYF.

This clone was picked up a small number of times. This sequence joins TRBV5-4 and TRBJ2-7; 10 nucleotides line up with TRBD1. V shed 4 bases, J shed 4 bases, and the junction held 8 bases outside the gene matches. The CDR3 extends over 15 amino acids. Germline-derived CDR1 and CDR2 are SGHNT and YYREEE (reference sequence). CDR3 sequence reads: CASSLTGTGVYEQYF. Written as DNA, the CDR3 is TGTGCCAGCAGCCTTACCGGGACAGGGGTGTACGAGCAGTACTTC.

V usage is TRBV25-1 and J usage is TRBJ2-1; the D gene is possibly TRBD1 (5 bases). V lost 1 base and J 6 bases, leaving 10 bases between the germline ends. Germline CDR1 is MGHDK and CDR2 is SYGVNS. This CDR3 has 14 residues. CDR3 sequence: CASSELGALNEQFF. The CDR3 nucleotides are TGTGCCAGCAGTGAATTAGGGGCCCTCAATGAGCAGTTCTTC.

The V gene is TRBV7-9, the J gene TRBJ2-3; possibly TRBD2 for D (6 bases). The CDR3 runs 15 residues. Per the germline V gene, CDR1 is SEHNR and CDR2 is FQNEAQ (reference sequence). The ends were cut back, 5 bases at V and 0 bases at J, with 12 bases in the middle. CDR3 region: CASSPGLSSTDTQYF. The CDR3 DNA reads as TGTGCCAGCAGCCCGGGACTCTCTAGCACAGATACGCAGTATTTT.

The chain's CDR3 is CASSRTAGVYTDTQYF. CDR3 nucleotides: TGTGCCAGCAGCAGAACAGCGGGGGTCTACACAGATACGCAGTATTTT. The chain carries TRBV7-2 and TRBJ2-3; 8 bases agree with TRBD2. In germline, CDR1 is SGHTA, CDR2 FQGNSA. The V and J ends lost 5 bases and 2 bases, in that order; junction bases with no gene match: 9. This CDR3 comprises 16 residues.